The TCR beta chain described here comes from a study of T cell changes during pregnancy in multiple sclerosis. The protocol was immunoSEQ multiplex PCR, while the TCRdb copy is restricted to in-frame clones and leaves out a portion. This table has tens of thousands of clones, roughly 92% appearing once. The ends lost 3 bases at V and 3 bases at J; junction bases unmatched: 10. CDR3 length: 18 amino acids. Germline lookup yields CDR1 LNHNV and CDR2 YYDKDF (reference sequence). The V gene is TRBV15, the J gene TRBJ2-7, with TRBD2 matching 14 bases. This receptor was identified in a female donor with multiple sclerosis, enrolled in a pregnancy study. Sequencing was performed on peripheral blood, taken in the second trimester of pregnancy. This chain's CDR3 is CATSRGTSGRKFYYEQYF. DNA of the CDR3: TGTGCCACCAGCAGGGGGACTAGCGGGAGAAAATTTTACTACGAGCAGTACTTC. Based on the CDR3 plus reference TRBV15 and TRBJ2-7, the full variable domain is DAMVIQNPRYQVTQFGKPVTLSCSQTLNHNVMYWYQQKSSQAPKLLFHYYDKDFNNEADTPDNFQSRRPNTSFCFLDIRSPGLGDTAMYLCATSRGTSGRKFYYEQYFGPGTRLTVT.